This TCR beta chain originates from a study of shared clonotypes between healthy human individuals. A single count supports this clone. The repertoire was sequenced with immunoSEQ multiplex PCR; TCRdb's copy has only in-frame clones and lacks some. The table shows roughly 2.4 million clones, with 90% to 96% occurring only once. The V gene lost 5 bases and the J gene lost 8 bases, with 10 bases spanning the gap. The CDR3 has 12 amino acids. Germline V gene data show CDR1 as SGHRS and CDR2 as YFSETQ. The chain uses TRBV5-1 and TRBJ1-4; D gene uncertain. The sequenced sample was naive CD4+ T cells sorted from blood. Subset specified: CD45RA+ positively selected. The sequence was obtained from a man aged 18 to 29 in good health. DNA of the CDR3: TGCGCCAGCAGGTCGGAGGGCGAAAAACTGTTTTTT. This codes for CASRSEGEKLFF. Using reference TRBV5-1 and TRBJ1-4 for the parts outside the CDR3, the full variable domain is KAGVTQTPRYLIKTRGQQVTLSCSPISGHRSVSWYQQTPGQGLQFLFEYFSETQRNKGNFPGRFSGRQFSNSRSEMNVSTLELGDSALYLCASRSEGEKLFFGSGTQLSVL.